This T cell receptor beta chain was profiled in a study of tissue T cells after allogeneic stem cell transplantation (dated 2022 in TCRdb). Some background on the complete study: The study profiled TCR beta repertoires across many tissues from research autopsies of patients with and without GVHD, plus mouse models of GVHD. The human arm was a prospective observational study without blinding or randomization.

Worth noting for this clone: The antigen it recognizes is unknown. Mouse gene names and germline sequences are the ones reported for this receptor.

The library was made by the immunoSEQ multiplex PCR assay. Adaptive Biotechnologies performed the TCRbeta CDR3 sequencing at survey depth and reported CDR3 sequences, V/J genes, productive frequency and template counts. Amplification of TCR beta CDR3 regions was performed from genomic DNA rather than from RNA. Per the original workflow: Jensen-Shannon divergence was used to quantify pairwise repertoire overlap between tissues, with a value of 1 meaning complete divergence and a value of 0 meaning identical repertoires. Tissues were grouped by single-linkage agglomerative hierarchical clustering of pairwise JSD values, and the clustering results were shown as dendrograms. GLIPH2 was run on all patient samples with simulation_depth 1000, kmer_min_depth 3, cdr3_length_cutoff 8, keeping groups with more than two unique CDR3s. A standardized tissue-overlap score extrapolated Jaccard GLIPH-group overlap across patients to a standard repertoire size of 1000 clones. To look at how diversity was associated with clinical or experimental variables, linear mixed-effect models were used, with tissue treated as a fixed effect and individual treated as a random effect. The table was pulled from immuneACCESS by TCRdb, which kept in-frame rearrangements only. Such tables lose some clones; where checked, under half of the loss comes from unresolved V genes, and the rest has no known cause. Clone size and V and J calls were adopted from that table, with D and trimming inferred from the DNA. Present in this sample are about 48,000 clones, nearly 75% of which were seen just once. Approximately 0.7% of the sample is held by the ten biggest clonotypes.

Overall study outcomes, separate from this receptor: Sampling depth was acknowledged as a limitation, and the patient cohort was both small and clinically heterogeneous. Within patients, how anatomically similar the tissues were was a key factor in shaping TCR repertoire composition, regardless of disease or transplant status. Only a few T cell clones appeared in more than one patient, yet motif-based clustering showed tissue-specific repertoire signatures that were shared between patients. In both patients and mice, only a limited portion of the TCR repertoire detected in tissues was captured by blood and spleen T cells. Which tissue TCRs were alloreactive or antigen-specific was not determined in the study, and some of the clones might have been host cells that persisted.

The receptor was isolated from a pool of C57BL/6 mice in good health. Sequenced sample: sorted cells pooled from one or two spleens.

The part of the CDR3 DNA that was read is TGTGCCAGCTCTCTCGGGGGGGCCAACTATGCTGAGCAGTTC. Translation gives CASSLGGANYAEQF. The whole CDR3 protein is CASSLGGANYAEQFF. This chain is built from TRBV12-2 and TRBJ2-1; a stretch of 8 junction bases matches TRBD2. The read comes to an end 1 residue before the CDR3 does, leaving the germline J gene to fill in the end. Unmatched junction bases come to 1, with V trimmed by 0 bases and J by 1 base. The CDR3 numbers 15 residues from cysteine through phenylalanine. The DNA shown is the part of the CDR3 that was read: 42 bases, in frame from base 1. CDR1 and CDR2, per the germline V gene, are SGHLS and HYDKME. Full variable domain (CDR3 extended with the reference TRBV12-2 and TRBJ2-1 proteins): NSGVVQSPRYIIKGKGERSILKCIPISGHLSVAWYQQTQGQELKFFIQHYDKMERDKGNLPSRFSVQQFDDYHSEMNMSALELEDSAVYFCASSLGGANYAEQFFGPGTRLTVL.